The 22 T cell receptor beta chains in this list originate from one sample, sequenced in a study of neurological immune-mediated disorders. TCRdb processed the 5' RACE reads anew with MiXCR; each CDR3 protein has one entry. The sample yields tens of thousands of distinct CDR3 sequences, more than 9.5% seen once. Sequenced material: PBMCs. The receptors were gathered from a man aged 55 to 69 in good health.

In its sample, this clonotype was seen many times. The rearrangement joins TRBV11-2 to TRBJ1-1; TRBD1 might be the D (5 bases). CDR1 and CDR2 (germline): SGHAT, FQNNGV. The CDR3 has 14 amino acids. V lost 5 bases and J lost 5, with 15 bases in between. The CDR3 sequence is CASSPRRGLTEAFF. For the CDR3, the DNA is TGTGCCAGCAGCCCTAGGCGGGGGTTGACTGAAGCTTTCTTT.

This clonotype was counted many times. The V call is TRBV27, the J call TRBJ1-5; 9 bases are shared with TRBD1. The V segment lost 5 bases and the J segment 5 bases; nucleotides outside the gene matches: 4. This CDR3 has 14 residues. Germline CDR1 reads MNHEY; CDR2 reads SMNVEV (reference sequence). CDR3 sequence (DNA): TGTGCCAGCAGTCCTGGACAGGGGTATCAGCCCCAGCATTTT. It specifies CASSPGQGYQPQHF.

This clonotype was recorded at least ten times. The chain links TRBV28 to TRBJ1-6; TRBD1 might be the D (6 bases). The germline CDR1 and CDR2 sequences are MDHEN and SYDVKM. V lost 6 bases to trimming and J lost 0 bases, with 12 bases between them. This CDR3 region has 16 residues. The CDR3 bases are TGTGCCAGCAGGAAAACAGGGAGCTCCTATAATTCACCCCTCCACTTT. Its translation: CASRKTGSSYNSPLHF.

This clonotype was counted ten times or more. V usage is TRBV7-2 and J usage is TRBJ2-5, with D uncertain. This CDR3 has 13 amino acids. Germline V gene data show CDR1 as SGHTA and CDR2 as FQGNSA. V dropped 1 base and J dropped 5 bases, with 8 bases sitting between them. The CDR3 sequence is CASSLGQVETQYF. Here the CDR3 DNA reads TGTGCCAGCAGCTTAGGACAAGTCGAGACCCAGTACTTC.

Ten or more counts support this clonotype. The gene calls are TRBV16 and TRBJ1-5; no definite D call. The CDR3 loop spans 15 amino acids. Germline assignment: CDR1 KGHSY and CDR2 FQNENV. The ends were cut back, 0 bases at V and 0 bases at J, with 6 bases in the middle. The CDR3 protein is CASSQSTVSNQPQHF. In DNA form, the CDR3 reads TGTGCCAGCAGCCAATCCACAGTTAGCAATCAGCCCCAGCATTTT.

There are many counts of this clonotype. This chain uses TRBV20-1 with TRBJ2-1; the D gene is possibly TRBD1 (7 bases). The length of the CDR3 is 13 residues. Trimming took off 1 base at V and 7 bases at J, with 11 bases between the two ends. The germline gives CDR1 DFQATT, CDR2 SNEGSKA (reference sequence). Here the CDR3 reads CSARVAGGNEQFF. The CDR3, as DNA: TGCAGTGCTAGAGTGGCAGGGGGGAATGAGCAGTTCTTC.

This clonotype was picked up many times. This chain links TRBV14 with TRBJ2-2, with D perhaps matching TRBD2 (6 bases). The germline CDR1 and CDR2 sequences are SGHDN and FVKESK. The CDR3 spans 15 residues. Trimming shortened V by 3 bases and J by 5 bases, and 13 bases separated the two germline ends. CDR3 residues: CASSHVGSVTGELFF. As DNA, the CDR3 is TGTGCCAGCAGCCACGTCGGGAGTGTGACCGGGGAGCTGTTTTTT.

This clonotype was recorded only once. V gene TRBV7-2 combines with J gene TRBJ1-5; D is possibly TRBD1 (5 bases). Trimming shortened V by 8 bases and J by 3 bases, and 14 bases separated the two germline ends. Germline V gene sequence: CDR1 SGHTA, CDR2 FQGNSA. There are 14 residues in the CDR3. The CDR3 is CASSPGADNQPQHF. The CDR3 nucleotides read TGTGCCAGCTCCCCCGGGGCCGACAATCAGCCCCAGCATTTT.

This clonotype occurred many times. The V call is TRBV7-9, the J call TRBJ1-1; 8 positions agree with TRBD1. The trim removed 6 bases at V and 0 bases at J, leaving 9 bases unmatched. The CDR3 is 16 amino acids. The germline V gene has CDR1 SEHNR and CDR2 FQNEAQ (reference sequence). The CDR3, as DNA: TGTGCCAGCAGTTCCGGGACAGGCGACATGAACACTGAAGCTTTCTTT. It codes for CASSSGTGDMNTEAFF.

This clonotype was counted many times. The chain has TRBV7-2 and TRBJ2-3; 12 nucleotides match TRBD2. V was pared by 7 bases and J by 6 bases, with 17 bases of the junction left unmatched. Per the germline V gene, CDR1 is SGHTA and CDR2 is FQGNSA. This CDR3 is built from 18 residues. The CDR3 here is CASTAAHSSGGAWDTQYF. The CDR3 DNA follows: TGTGCCAGCACCGCGGCCCACTCTAGCGGGGGGGCCTGGGATACGCAGTATTTT.

This clonotype was seen many times. V gene TRBV7-8 combines with J gene TRBJ2-1; possible D gene TRBD1, 6 bases. V was trimmed by 5 bases and J by 0 bases, leaving 11 bases between them. Germline lookup yields CDR1 SGHVS and CDR2 FQNEAQ. The CDR3 sequence is 15 residues long. CDR3 coding DNA: TGTGCCAGCAGCGTCCAGGGGAGCTCCTACAATGAGCAGTTCTTC. Protein: CASSVQGSSYNEQFF.

This clonotype was observed many times. The chain is built from TRBV5-1 and TRBJ2-2; D is perhaps TRBD1 (6 bases). V lost 4 bases and J lost 1, with 14 bases in between. CDR3 length: 16 residues. From germline, CDR1 is SGHRS and CDR2 YFSETQ. The CDR3 coding sequence is TGCGCCAGCAGCCGATGGTTGACAGGGAACACCGGGGAGCTGTTTTTT. It codes for CASSRWLTGNTGELFF.

This clonotype was recorded many times. This sequence joins TRBV6-2 or TRBV6-3 and TRBJ2-2, with D uncertain. The CDR3 totals 14 residues. Between the trimmed V and J ends, which lost 3 bases and 6 bases, there was a span of 11 bases. Germline CDR1 and CDR2: MNHEY and SVGEGT. This chain's CDR3 is CASSYSSGSGELFF. The CDR3 nucleotides read TGTGCCAGCAGTTATAGCTCCGGGTCCGGGGAGCTGTTTTTT.

The table lists this clonotype with many counts. The chain couples TRBV3-1 to TRBJ2-7; no clear D gene. CDR1 and CDR2 (germline): LGHDT, YNNKEL (reference sequence). The V gene lost 0 bases and the J gene lost 3 bases, with 15 bases spanning the gap. The CDR3 runs to 16 residues. The CDR3 DNA follows: TGTGCCAGCAGCCAAGATCAGAGCCGACTGATCTACGAGCAGTACTTC. Translating it yields CASSQDQSRLIYEQYF.

The chain is built from TRBV28 and TRBJ2-7; no definite D call. Germline V gene data show CDR1 as MDHEN and CDR2 as SYDVKM. This CDR3 has 13 residues. The V end was cut by 2 bases, the J end by 2 bases, with 7 bases between. CDR3 protein: CASSLRPPYEQYF. DNA for the CDR3: TGTGCCAGCAGTTTAAGACCCCCCTACGAGCAGTACTTC.

Ten or more counts support this clonotype. The CDR3 coding sequence is TGCAGTGCCAGTCGACAAGGGACCCGAAAGTACACTGAAGCTTTCTTT. Translated: CSASRQGTRKYTEAFF. This chain links TRBV20-1 with TRBJ1-1, with a possible D match to TRBD1 (5 bases). Germline CDR1 DFQATT, CDR2 SNEGSKA (reference sequence). Deletions cut 6 bases from V and 3 bases from J, with 23 bases between. The CDR3 is 16 amino acids.

This clonotype occurred many times. The rearrangement links TRBV4-2 to TRBJ1-4, with TRBD1 as a possible D gene (6 bases). CDR3 length: 17 amino acids. The V gene's germline CDR1 is LGHNA and CDR2 YNFKEQ. The V end lost 0 bases, the J end lost 7 bases, and 18 bases lay between the germline ends. The CDR3 sequence: CASSQDRLGGVREKLFF. The CDR3 bases are TGTGCCAGCAGCCAAGATCGGTTAGGGGGGGTACGTGAAAAACTGTTTTTT.

This clonotype was detected ten times or more. J is TRBJ2-2 and V is TRBV4-2, with 7 bases fitting TRBD2. From germline, CDR1 is LGHNA and CDR2 YNFKEQ. The CDR3 is made up of 17 amino acids. V shed 1 base and J 2 bases; nucleotides not matched to a gene: 7. CDR3 residues: CASSQVASGHNTGELFF. CDR3 nucleotide sequence: TGTGCCAGCAGCCAAGTGGCTAGCGGACACAACACCGGGGAGCTGTTTTTT.

This clonotype was seen repeatedly, ten times or more. The rearrangement links TRBV7-9 to TRBJ2-5; D uncertain. Trimming pared 7 bases from V and 4 bases from J, leaving 13 bases between. CDR1 SEHNR and CDR2 FQNEAQ come from the germline V gene (reference sequence). CDR3 length: 13 residues. The CDR3 protein is CASNSPLGETQYF. CDR3 DNA: TGTGCCAGCAACTCCCCGTTGGGAGAGACCCAGTACTTC. The variable domain in full, completed from reference TRBV7-9 and TRBJ2-5, reads DTGVSQNPRHKITKRGQNVTFRCDPISEHNRLYWYRQTLGQGPEFLTYFQNEAQLEKSRLLSDRFSAERPKGSFSTLEIQRTEQGDSAMYLCASNSPLGETQYFGPGTRLLVL.

The chain uses TRBV5-1 and TRBJ2-7, with TRBD1 matching over 7 bases. The CDR3 contains 15 residues. The V and J ends lost 3 bases and 3 bases, in that order; junction bases with no gene match: 9. Germline CDR1 is SGHRS and CDR2 is YFSETQ. The CDR3 is CASSWRTGGFYEQYF. The CDR3, as DNA: TGCGCCAGCAGCTGGCGGACAGGCGGTTTCTACGAGCAGTACTTC.

This clonotype was counted ten times or more. The chain is built from TRBV20-1 and TRBJ1-5; perhaps TRBD1 as D (6 bases). Trimming stripped 6 bases from V and 1 base from J, with 7 bases between. CDR1 DFQATT and CDR2 SNEGSKA come from the germline V gene (reference sequence). The CDR3 contains 12 residues. CDR3 nucleotides: TGCAGTGCCCAGGGGAGCAATCAGCCCCAGCATTTT. Residues: CSAQGSNQPQHF.

In the case of this clonotype: One junction end does not reproduce the germline sequence, and a read error may be involved. This chain links TRBV4-3 with TRBJ2-7; D not resolved. CDR1 is LGHNA and CDR2 is YSLEER in the germline V gene. This CDR3 region has 13 residues. CDR3: CAISHNTDDEQYF. CDR3 coding DNA: TGCGCCATCAGCCATAACACTGACGACGAACAGTACTTC.